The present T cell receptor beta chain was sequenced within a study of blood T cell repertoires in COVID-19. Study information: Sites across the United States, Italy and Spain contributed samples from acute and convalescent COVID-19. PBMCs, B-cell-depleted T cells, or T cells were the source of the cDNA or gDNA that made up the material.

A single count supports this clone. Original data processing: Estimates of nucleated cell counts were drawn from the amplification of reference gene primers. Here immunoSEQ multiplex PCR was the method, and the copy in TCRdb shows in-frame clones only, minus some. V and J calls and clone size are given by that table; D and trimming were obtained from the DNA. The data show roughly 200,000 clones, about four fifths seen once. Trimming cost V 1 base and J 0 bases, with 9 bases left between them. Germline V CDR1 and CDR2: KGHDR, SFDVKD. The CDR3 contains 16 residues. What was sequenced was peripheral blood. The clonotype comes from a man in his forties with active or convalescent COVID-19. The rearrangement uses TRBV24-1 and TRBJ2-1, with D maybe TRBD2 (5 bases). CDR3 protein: CATSDLSSGSYNEQFF. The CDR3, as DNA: TGTGCCACCAGTGATTTATCGAGCGGCTCCTACAATGAGCAGTTCTTC.